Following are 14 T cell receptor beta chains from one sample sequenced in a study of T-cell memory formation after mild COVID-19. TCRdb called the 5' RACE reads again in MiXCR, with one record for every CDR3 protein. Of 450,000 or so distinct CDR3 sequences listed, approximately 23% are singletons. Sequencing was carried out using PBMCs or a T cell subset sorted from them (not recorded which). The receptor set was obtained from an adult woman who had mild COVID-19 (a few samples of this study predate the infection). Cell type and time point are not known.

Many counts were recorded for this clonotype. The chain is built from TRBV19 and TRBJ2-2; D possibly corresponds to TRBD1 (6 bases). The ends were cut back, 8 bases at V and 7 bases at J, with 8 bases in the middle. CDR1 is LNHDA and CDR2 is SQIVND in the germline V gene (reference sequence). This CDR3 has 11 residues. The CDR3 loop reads CASGQLGELFF. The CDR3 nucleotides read TGTGCCAGTGGACAGCTCGGGGAGCTGTTTTTT.

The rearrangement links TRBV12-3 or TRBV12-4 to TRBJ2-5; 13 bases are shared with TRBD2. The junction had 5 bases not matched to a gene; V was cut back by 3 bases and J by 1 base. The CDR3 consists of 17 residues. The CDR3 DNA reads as TGTGCCAGCAGTTTGGAGACTAGCGGGGGGCGCCAAGAGACCCAGTACTTC. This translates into CASSLETSGGRQETQYF.

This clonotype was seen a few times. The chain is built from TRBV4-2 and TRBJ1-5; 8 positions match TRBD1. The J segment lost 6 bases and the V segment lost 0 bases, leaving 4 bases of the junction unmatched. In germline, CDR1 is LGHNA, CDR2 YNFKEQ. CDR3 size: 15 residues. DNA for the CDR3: TGTGCCAGCAGCCAAGATGGACAGGGTGGTCAGCCCCAGCATTTT. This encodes CASSQDGQGGQPQHF.

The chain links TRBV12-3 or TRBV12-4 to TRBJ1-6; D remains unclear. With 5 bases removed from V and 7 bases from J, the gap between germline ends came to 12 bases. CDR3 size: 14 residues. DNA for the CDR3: TGTGCCAGCAGTCCCCTGGACGGGAATTCACCCCTCCACTTT. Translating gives CASSPLDGNSPLHF.

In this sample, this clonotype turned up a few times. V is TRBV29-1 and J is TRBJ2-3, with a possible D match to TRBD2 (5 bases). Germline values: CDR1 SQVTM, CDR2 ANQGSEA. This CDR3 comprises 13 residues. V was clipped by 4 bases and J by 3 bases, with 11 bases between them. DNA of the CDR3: TGCAGCGTTGTGGTTCCGGGGACAGATACGCAGTATTTT. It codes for CSVVVPGTDTQYF.

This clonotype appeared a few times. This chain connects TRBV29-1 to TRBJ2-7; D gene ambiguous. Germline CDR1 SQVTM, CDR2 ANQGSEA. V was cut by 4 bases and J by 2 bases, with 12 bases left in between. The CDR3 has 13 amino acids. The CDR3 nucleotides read TGCAGCGTTGTGCCGCAGAATACCTACGAGCAGTACTTC. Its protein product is CSVVPQNTYEQYF.

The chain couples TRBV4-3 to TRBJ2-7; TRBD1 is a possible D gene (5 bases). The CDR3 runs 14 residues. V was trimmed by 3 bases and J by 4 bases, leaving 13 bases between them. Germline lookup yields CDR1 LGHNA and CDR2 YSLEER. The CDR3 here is CASSQYQGIYEQYF. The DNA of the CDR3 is TGCGCCAGCAGCCAGTATCAGGGCATTTACGAGCAGTACTTC.

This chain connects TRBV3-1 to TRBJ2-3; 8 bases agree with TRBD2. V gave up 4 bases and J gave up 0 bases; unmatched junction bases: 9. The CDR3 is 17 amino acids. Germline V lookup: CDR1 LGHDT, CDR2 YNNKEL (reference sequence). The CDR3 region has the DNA TGTGCCAGCAGCCGCCAACCTAGCGGGCAAAGCACAGATACGCAGTATTTT. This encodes CASSRQPSGQSTDTQYF.

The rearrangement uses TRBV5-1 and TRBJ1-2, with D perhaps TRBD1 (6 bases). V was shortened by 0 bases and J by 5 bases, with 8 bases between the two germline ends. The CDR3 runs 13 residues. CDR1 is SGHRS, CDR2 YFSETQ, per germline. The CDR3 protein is CASSLETGYGYTF. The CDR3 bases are TGCGCCAGCAGCTTGGAGACAGGATATGGCTACACCTTC.

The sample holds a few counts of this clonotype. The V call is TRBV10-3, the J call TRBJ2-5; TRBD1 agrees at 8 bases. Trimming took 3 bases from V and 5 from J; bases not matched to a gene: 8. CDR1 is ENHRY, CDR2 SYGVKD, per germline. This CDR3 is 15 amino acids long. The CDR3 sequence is CAISDPTGVKETQYF. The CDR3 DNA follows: TGTGCCATCAGTGATCCGACAGGGGTCAAGGAGACCCAGTACTTC.

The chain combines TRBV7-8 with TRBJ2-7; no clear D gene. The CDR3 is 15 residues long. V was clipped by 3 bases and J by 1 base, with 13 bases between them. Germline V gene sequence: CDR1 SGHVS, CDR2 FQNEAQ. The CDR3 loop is CASSLGPLYSYEQYF. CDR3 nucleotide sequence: TGTGCCAGCAGCTTGGGCCCGTTATATTCCTACGAGCAGTACTTC.

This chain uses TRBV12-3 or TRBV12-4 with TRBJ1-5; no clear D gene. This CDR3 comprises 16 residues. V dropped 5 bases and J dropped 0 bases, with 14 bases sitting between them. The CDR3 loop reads CASSEGRVYSNQPQHF. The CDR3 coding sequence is TGTGCCAGCAGTGAAGGACGGGTTTATAGCAATCAGCCCCAGCATTTT.

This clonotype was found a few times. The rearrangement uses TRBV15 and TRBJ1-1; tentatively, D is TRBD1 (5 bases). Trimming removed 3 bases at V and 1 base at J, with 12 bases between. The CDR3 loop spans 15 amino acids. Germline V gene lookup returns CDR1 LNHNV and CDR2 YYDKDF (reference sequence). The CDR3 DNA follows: TGTGCCACCAGCAGTCCGCTTACAGGGAACACTGAAGCTTTCTTT. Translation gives CATSSPLTGNTEAFF.

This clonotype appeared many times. CDR3 residues: CASSLAEAAQETQYF. In DNA form, the CDR3 reads TGTGCCAGCAGCTTAGCGGAGGCAGCCCAAGAGACCCAGTACTTC. The V call is TRBV7-9, the J call TRBJ2-5, with D tentatively TRBD2 (5 bases). The V gene lost 0 bases and the J gene lost 1 base, with 9 bases spanning the gap. This CDR3 region has 15 residues. Germline V CDR1 and CDR2: SEHNR, FQNEAQ (reference sequence).